The source of this TCR beta chain is a study of T cell changes during pregnancy in multiple sclerosis. Some clones are missing from TCRdb's copy, which holds only in-frame ones; the method was immunoSEQ multiplex PCR. The sample comprises roughly 29,000 clones, roughly 89% of which are singletons, and 8% rests with the top ten. J lost 2 bases, V lost 4 bases, and 8 bases had no gene match. Looked up from germline, CDR1 is SGHRS and CDR2 is YFSETQ. The CDR3 sequence is 16 residues long. This TCR was recovered from a female donor with multiple sclerosis, enrolled in a pregnancy study. J is TRBJ2-3 and V is TRBV5-1; 9 positions match TRBD2. The material was CD8+ T cells from peripheral blood mononuclear cells, obtained before pregnancy. The CDR3 protein is CASSGILAGFTDTQYF. The DNA of the CDR3 is TGCGCCAGCAGCGGCATTCTAGCGGGGTTCACAGATACGCAGTATTTT. Looking up the rest from reference TRBV5-1 and TRBJ2-3 gives the full variable domain: KAGVTQTPRYLIKTRGQQVTLSCSPISGHRSVSWYQQTPGQGLQFLFEYFSETQRNKGNFPGRFSGRQFSNSRSEMNVSTLELGDSALYLCASSGILAGFTDTQYFGPGTRLTVL.